This T cell receptor beta chain was captured in a study of T cells in localized non-small cell lung cancer. CDR3 length equals 14 residues. Trimming shortened V by 7 bases and J by 1 base, and 13 bases separated the two germline ends. From germline, CDR1 is SNHLY and CDR2 FYNNEI. Only in-frame clones appear in the TCRdb table, and some are missing; sequencing was by immunoSEQ multiplex PCR. The sample lists around 140,000 clones, roughly 90% seen once, with around 1.7% in the top ten. The clonotype comes from a female donor older than 55 with stage I lung adenocarcinoma. The chain couples TRBV2 to TRBJ1-1; tentative D call: TRBD1 (5 bases). This material consisted of peripheral blood, taken before any cancer treatment. Here the CDR3 DNA reads TGTGCCAGCATCTTCGGGGGGGAGAACACTGAAGCTTTCTTT. This sequence encodes CASIFGGENTEAFF.